This T cell receptor beta chain emerged from a study of shared clonotypes between healthy human individuals. Study-wide background: Donors consisted of two women and three men between 18 and 49. The study used three CD4 naive, three CD4 memory, two CD8 naive and one CD8 memory plate per donor.

Data came from immunoSEQ multiplex PCR; TCRdb stores just in-frame clones and leaves some out. The table records some 680,000 clones, around 73% of them present only once. The V gene lost 6 bases and the J gene lost 3 bases, with 0 bases spanning the gap. In germline, CDR1 is LNHDA, CDR2 SQIVND (reference sequence). The CDR3 totals 9 residues. The chain is built from TRBV19 and TRBJ2-7; D gene unclear. The TCR comes from a woman aged 25 to 39 in good health. The sample consisted of memory CD4+ T cells sorted from blood. As to subset: CD45RA-negative fraction. CDR3 sequence reads: CASSYEQYF. DNA for the CDR3: TGTGCCAGTAGCTACGAGCAGTACTTC.